What follows are 29 T cell receptor beta chains derived from one specimen sequenced in a study of blood T cell repertoires in COVID-19. Generated by immunoSEQ multiplex PCR, the TCRdb table keeps only in-frame clones and is missing some. The repertoire holds fewer than 300,000 clones, with around 90% as singletons. Sequencing was done on a sample of PBMCs or T cells enriched from blood (not recorded which). The receptor set was obtained from a woman aged 25-40 years who had recovered from COVID-19.

V usage is TRBV20-1 and J usage is TRBJ2-2, with a tentative D call TRBD2 (6 bases). This CDR3 is built from 17 residues. Germline V lookup: CDR1 DFQATT, CDR2 SNEGSKA (reference sequence). Trimming cost V 7 bases and J 2 bases, with 23 bases left between them. CDR3 nucleotides: TGCAGTGTAAGTGAATTCGGACTAAGACAAAACACCGGGGAGCTGTTTTTT. This encodes CSVSEFGLRQNTGELFF.

The chain joins TRBV7-9 to TRBJ2-1, with 8 bases fitting TRBD2. The CDR3 length is 19 residues. Trimming removed 5 bases from V and 3 bases from J; junction bases left unmatched: 18. Germline CDR1 SEHNR, CDR2 FQNEAQ (reference sequence). The CDR3 protein is CASSPPIRTSYPHYNEQFF. CDR3 sequence (DNA): TGTGCCAGCAGCCCCCCCATTAGGACTAGCTATCCCCACTACAATGAGCAGTTCTTC.

The chain has TRBV7-9 and TRBJ1-2, with a tentative D call TRBD1 (6 bases). The CDR3 totals 12 residues. V dropped 8 bases and J dropped 4 bases, with 11 bases sitting between them. The germline gives CDR1 SEHNR, CDR2 FQNEAQ (reference sequence). The CDR3 DNA reads TGTGCCAGCTCTCGGACAGTCTATGGCTACACCTTC. It codes for CASSRTVYGYTF. Full variable domain (rest looked up from reference TRBV7-9 and TRBJ1-2): DTGVSQNPRHKITKRGQNVTFRCDPISEHNRLYWYRQTLGQGPEFLTYFQNEAQLEKSRLLSDRFSAERPKGSFSTLEIQRTEQGDSAMYLCASSRTVYGYTFGSGTRLTVV.

Here the CDR3 reads CASSLAGFGYTF. Here the CDR3 DNA reads TGTGCCAGCAGCTTAGCAGGTTTTGGCTACACCTTC. The rearrangement joins TRBV11-2 to TRBJ1-2; D is undetermined. Germline V CDR1 and CDR2: SGHAT, FQNNGV. The CDR3 has 12 residues. V was clipped by 1 base and J by 7 bases, with 7 bases between them.

The chain employs TRBV5-6 and TRBJ1-1; 7 bases map to TRBD1. This CDR3 has 15 residues. The germline V gene encodes CDR1 SGHDT and CDR2 YYEEEE. V shed 4 bases, J shed 5 bases, and the junction held 11 bases outside the gene matches. The chain's CDR3 is CASSQMTGMMTEAFF. The CDR3 nucleotides read TGTGCCAGCAGCCAAATGACAGGGATGATGACTGAAGCTTTCTTT.

J is TRBJ2-1 and V is TRBV10-3, with TRBD2 matching over 9 bases. There are 18 residues in the CDR3. Trimming took 0 bases from V and 0 from J; bases not matched to a gene: 6. Germline V gene sequence: CDR1 ENHRY, CDR2 SYGVKD. CDR3 residues: CAISESGLASSSYNEQFF. CDR3 nucleotide sequence: TGTGCCATCAGTGAGTCGGGACTAGCTTCTAGCTCCTACAATGAGCAGTTCTTC.

The J gene is TRBJ1-1, the V gene TRBV21-1; the table's D call TRBD1 went unverified against the DNA. TRBV21-1 is flagged as a pseudogene. The CDR3 length is 14 residues. In DNA, the CDR3 is TGTGCCAGCAGCAAAGGGGCACGAAGGACTGAAGCTTTCTTT. Its translation: CASSKGARRTEAFF.

This clone has just a few counts. The chain recombines TRBV5-4 with TRBJ2-3, with a weak D call TRBD1 (5 bases). The germline V gene encodes CDR1 SGHNT and CDR2 YYREEE (reference sequence). The CDR3 sequence is 15 residues long. Trimming took 0 bases from V and 1 from J, leaving 9 bases between them. In DNA form, the CDR3 reads TGTGCCAGCAGCTTGGCCCAACAGGGCACAGATACGCAGTATTTT. This encodes CASSLAQQGTDTQYF.

This chain joins TRBV9 and TRBJ2-1, with D possibly TRBD2 on 7 matching bases. CDR1 SGDLS and CDR2 YYNGEE come from the germline V gene. The ends were cut back, 0 bases at V and 8 bases at J, with 12 bases in the middle. CDR3 length: 14 residues. The CDR3 sequence: CASSVVRGAHEQFF. CDR3 nucleotide sequence: TGTGCCAGCAGCGTAGTTCGGGGGGCTCATGAGCAGTTCTTC.

This clone has only a few counts. V usage is TRBV7-9 and J usage is TRBJ2-5; 12 bases map to TRBD2. Germline CDR1 and CDR2: SEHNR and FQNEAQ (reference sequence). The CDR3 is 19 amino acids. V dropped 1 base and J dropped 5; count of bases not matched to a gene: 14. In DNA, the CDR3 is TGTGCCAGCAGCTTAGGGACTAGCGGGGAACTACCAAGGAAGGAGACCCAGTACTTC. This encodes CASSLGTSGELPRKETQYF.

There are a few counts of this clone. This chain joins TRBV6-5 and TRBJ2-7; D remains ambiguous. CDR3 size: 15 residues. V lost 4 bases, J lost 0 bases, and 13 bases lay in between. From germline, CDR1 is MNHEY and CDR2 SVGAGI. CDR3 sequence reads: CASSLTQASSYEQYF. For the CDR3, the DNA is TGTGCCAGCAGTTTAACGCAGGCCTCCTCCTACGAGCAGTACTTC.

The chain combines TRBV7-2 with TRBJ2-7, with D possibly matching TRBD1 (5 bases). V was pared by 0 bases and J by 1 base, with 22 bases between. The CDR3 totals 19 residues. Germline V gives CDR1 SGHTA, CDR2 FQGNSA. The CDR3 spells CASSLAAVEGVVWSYEQYF. The CDR3 bases are TGTGCCAGCAGCTTAGCGGCAGTTGAAGGGGTGGTTTGGTCCTACGAGCAGTACTTC.

J is TRBJ2-7 and V is TRBV18; D call uncertain. Germline V gene sequence: CDR1 KGHSH, CDR2 LQKENI. The CDR3 spans 15 residues. V lost 3 bases to trimming and J lost 3 bases, with 15 bases between them. This CDR3 is CASSPIGSSDYEQYF. CDR3 nucleotides: TGTGCCAGCTCACCTATCGGGTCGTCGGACTACGAGCAGTACTTC.

V is TRBV27 and J is TRBJ2-6; D is unclear. Trimming cost V 2 bases and J 0 bases, with 8 bases left between them. Germline V gene lookup returns CDR1 MNHEY and CDR2 SMNVEV (reference sequence). This CDR3 region has 16 residues. In DNA, the CDR3 is TGTGCCAGCAGTTTAAAACGGTACTCTGGGGCCAACGTCCTGACTTTC. Protein product: CASSLKRYSGANVLTF.

The V call is TRBV5-1, the J call TRBJ2-1; 13 positions match TRBD2. There are 18 residues in the CDR3. Germline V gene data show CDR1 as SGHRS and CDR2 as YFSETQ. The J segment lost 0 bases and the V segment lost 5 bases, leaving 8 bases of the junction unmatched. Here the CDR3 DNA reads TGCGCCAGCAGATTCAGACTAGCGGGAGGCACCTCCTACAATGAGCAGTTCTTC. This codes for CASRFRLAGGTSYNEQFF.

The CDR3 reads CASSFDKPWEKLFF. CDR3 DNA sequence: TGTGCCAGCAGCTTTGACAAGCCCTGGGAAAAACTGTTTTTT. The V and J genes are TRBV7-2 and TRBJ1-4; D is uncertain. CDR1 is SGHTA and CDR2 is FQGNSA in the germline V gene. V was pared by 3 bases and J by 8 bases, with 13 bases between. The CDR3 runs 14 residues.

The gene calls are TRBV15 and TRBJ2-3; TRBD2 matches at 7 bases. This CDR3 comprises 14 residues. In germline, CDR1 is LNHNV, CDR2 YYDKDF (reference sequence). V lost 5 bases to trimming and J lost 8 bases; unmatched junction nucleotides: 10. The CDR3 bases are TGTGCCACCAGCGGGGGGGACCTAACAAGTACGCAGTATTTT. Amino acids: CATSGGDLTSTQYF. The full variable domain, completed using reference TRBV15 and TRBJ2-3, is DAMVIQNPRYQVTQFGKPVTLSCSQTLNHNVMYWYQQKSSQAPKLLFHYYDKDFNNEADTPDNFQSRRPNTSFCFLDIRSPGLGDTAMYLCATSGGDLTSTQYFGPGTRLTVL.

V gene TRBV7-2 combines with J gene TRBJ1-5; D is uncertain. Trimming took 1 base from V and 5 from J, leaving 3 bases between them. The CDR3 spans 12 residues. The V gene's germline CDR1 is SGHTA and CDR2 FQGNSA. The CDR3 sequence: CASSLGHQPQHF. In DNA, the CDR3 is TGTGCCAGCAGCTTAGGGCATCAGCCCCAGCATTTT.

The chain carries TRBV11-3 and TRBJ2-1; TRBD2 might be the D (6 bases). This CDR3 region has 13 residues. CDR1 is SGHNT, CDR2 YENEEA, per germline. The V end was cut by 1 base, the J end by 8 bases, with 9 bases between. This CDR3 reads CASSLVWGDEQFF. The CDR3 DNA reads TGTGCCAGCAGCTTAGTATGGGGGGATGAGCAGTTCTTC.

The CDR3: CASSPPGQGRHGYTF. In DNA, the CDR3 is TGTGCCAGCTCACCACCGGGACAGGGCAGGCATGGCTACACCTTC. This sequence joins TRBV18 and TRBJ1-2, with TRBD1 matching over 9 bases. The CDR3 is made up of 15 amino acids. The germline V gene encodes CDR1 KGHSH and CDR2 LQKENI. V lost 0 bases, J lost 6 bases, and 5 bases stayed unmatched.

To note about this clone: At one end, the junction sequence differs from germline, possibly due to a read error. The V and J genes are TRBV12-3 or TRBV12-4 and TRBJ1-2; D unresolved. CDR3 length: 11 amino acids. The CDR3 here is CVVSQDYGYTF. CDR3 nucleotides: TGCGTCGTGAGTCAGGATTATGGCTACACCTTC.

V is TRBV27 and J is TRBJ2-5, with TRBD1 matching over 7 bases. The V gene end was trimmed by 5 bases and the J gene end by 5 bases; junction bases not matched to a gene: 14. CDR3 length equals 16 residues. Looked up from germline, CDR1 is MNHEY and CDR2 is SMNVEV (reference sequence). Written as DNA, the CDR3 is TGTGCCAGCAGTCCAGACCTGACAGGGCCGCTGGAGACCCAGTACTTC. Protein sequence: CASSPDLTGPLETQYF.

This chain links TRBV15 with TRBJ1-1, with 7 bases fitting TRBD1. V lost 4 bases to trimming and J lost 4 bases; unmatched junction nucleotides: 3. This CDR3 is 13 amino acids long. CDR1 and CDR2 from the germline V gene are LNHNV and YYDKDF (reference sequence). The CDR3 is CATSTRGATEAFF. In DNA form, the CDR3 reads TGTGCCACCAGCACCAGGGGGGCCACTGAAGCTTTCTTT. Using reference TRBV15 and TRBJ1-1 for the parts outside the CDR3, the full variable domain is DAMVIQNPRYQVTQFGKPVTLSCSQTLNHNVMYWYQQKSSQAPKLLFHYYDKDFNNEADTPDNFQSRRPNTSFCFLDIRSPGLGDTAMYLCATSTRGATEAFFGQGTRLTVV.

Turning to this clone: Other DNA sequences in this sample translate to the same CDR3. V gene TRBV6-5 combines with J gene TRBJ1-2, with 8 nucleotides matching TRBD1. Germline V gene sequence: CDR1 MNHEY, CDR2 SVGAGI. The length of the CDR3 is 13 residues. The V segment lost 8 bases and the J segment 4 bases; nucleotides outside the gene matches: 6. The CDR3: CASRQGAGYGYTF. The CDR3 nucleotides are TGTGCCAGCCGGCAGGGGGCAGGCTATGGCTACACCTTC.

The V and J genes are TRBV7-9 and TRBJ2-3, with 7 bases lining up with TRBD1. The CDR3 covers 15 residues. From germline, CDR1 is SEHNR and CDR2 FQNEAQ (reference sequence). V dropped 5 bases and J dropped 4; count of bases not matched to a gene: 9. In DNA, the CDR3 is TGTGCCAGCAGCCCCCCGGGACAGAGGTCAGATACGCAGTATTTT. This gives the protein CASSPPGQRSDTQYF.

The rearrangement joins TRBV11-2 to TRBJ1-2; D ambiguous. The CDR3 consists of 13 residues. Germline V gene data show CDR1 as SGHAT and CDR2 as FQNNGV. Trimming pared 4 bases from V and 7 bases from J, leaving 13 bases between. CDR3 sequence: CASSSLRGSGYTF. The CDR3 nucleotides are TGTGCCAGCAGCTCTCTTAGAGGGAGTGGCTACACCTTC.

This clone was detected a few times. The chain carries TRBV29-1 and TRBJ1-2; D may be TRBD1 (6 bases). The germline CDR1 and CDR2 sequences are SQVTM and ANQGSEA. Trimming removed 6 bases at V and 4 bases at J, with 15 bases between. This CDR3 spans 13 amino acids. CDR3 loop: CSVLSTGPYGYTF. The CDR3 DNA sequence: TGCAGCGTACTTTCGACAGGCCCCTATGGCTACACCTTC.

This clone was counted between two and nine times. The genes are TRBV19 and TRBJ1-5; 9 bases agree with TRBD1. Germline values: CDR1 LNHDA, CDR2 SQIVND (reference sequence). Unmatched junction bases numbered 10, after V lost 9 bases and J lost 4 bases. The CDR3 sequence is 15 residues long. The CDR3 coding sequence is TGTGCCAGCACAAGCGGGACAGGGTGGAATCAGCCCCAGCATTTT. Its translation is CASTSGTGWNQPQHF.

In its sample, this clone was seen once. The chain uses TRBV6-5 and TRBJ2-7; 9 bases are shared with TRBD1. This CDR3 contains 14 residues. Germline V gives CDR1 MNHEY, CDR2 SVGAGI. Trimming cost V 6 bases and J 6 bases; bases outside gene matches: 9. The CDR3 region is CASRPQGATGEQYF. CDR3 nucleotides: TGTGCCAGCAGACCACAGGGGGCGACTGGCGAGCAGTACTTC.